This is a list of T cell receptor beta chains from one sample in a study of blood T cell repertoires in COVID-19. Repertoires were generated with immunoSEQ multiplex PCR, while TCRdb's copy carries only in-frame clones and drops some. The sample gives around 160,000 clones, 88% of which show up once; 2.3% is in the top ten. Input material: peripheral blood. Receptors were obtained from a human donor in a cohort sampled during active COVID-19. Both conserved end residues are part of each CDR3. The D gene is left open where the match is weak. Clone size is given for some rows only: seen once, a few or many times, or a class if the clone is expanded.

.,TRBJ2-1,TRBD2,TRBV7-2,CASSRGAGGAREQFF,TGTGCCAGCAGCCGGGGGGCGGGAGGCGCCCGTGAGCAGTTCTTC
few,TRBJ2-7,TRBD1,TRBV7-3,CASSLGQGGEQYF,TGTGCCAGCAGCTTAGGACAGGGTGGCGAGCAGTACTTC
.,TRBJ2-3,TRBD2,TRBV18,CASSTGLAVYTQYF,TGTGCCAGCTCCACGGGGCTAGCGGTCTATACGCAGTATTTT
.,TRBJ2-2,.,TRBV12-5,CASGLSGSGELFF,TGTGCTAGTGGTTTAAGCGGTTCCGGGGAGCTGTTTTTT
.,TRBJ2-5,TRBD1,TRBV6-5,CASRGQGVETQYF,TGTGCCAGCAGGGGACAGGGAGTGGAGACCCAGTACTTC
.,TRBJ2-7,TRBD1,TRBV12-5,CASGQRDSLYEQYF,TGTGCTAGTGGCCAGAGGGACAGCCTCTACGAGCAGTACTTC
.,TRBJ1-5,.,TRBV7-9,CASSLGSRGNQPQHF,TGTGCCAGCAGCTTAGGGAGCAGGGGAAATCAGCCCCAGCATTTT
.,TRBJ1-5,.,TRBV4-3,CASSQGLYQPQHF,TGCGCCAGCAGCCAGGGCCTTTATCAGCCCCAGCATTTT
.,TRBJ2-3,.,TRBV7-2,CASSSQGTDTQYF,TGTGCCAGCAGCTCACAGGGCACAGATACGCAGTATTTT
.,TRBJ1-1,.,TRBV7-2,CASSPTPGAEAFF,TGTGCCAGCAGCCCAACCCCCGGGGCTGAAGCTTTCTTT
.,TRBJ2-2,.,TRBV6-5,CASRSPGSIGELFF,TGTGCCAGCAGGTCGCCAGGGTCTATCGGGGAGCTGTTTTTT
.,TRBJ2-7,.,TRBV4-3,CASSQDTADTTYEQYF,TGCGCCAGCAGCCAAGATACGGCGGACACTACCTACGAGCAGTACTTC
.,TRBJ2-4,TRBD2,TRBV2,CASTLAVAKNIQYF,TGTGCCAGCACACTAGCGGTAGCCAAAAACATTCAGTACTTC
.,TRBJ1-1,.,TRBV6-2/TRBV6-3,CASSYWRGRSAFF,TGTGCCAGCAGTTACTGGAGGGGACGTTCGGCTTTCTTT
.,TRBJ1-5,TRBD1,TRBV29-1,CSVVTGGTQPQHF,TGCAGCGTTGTTACAGGGGGTACTCAGCCCCAGCATTTT
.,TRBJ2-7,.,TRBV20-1,CSADIGYEQYF,TGCAGTGCTGATATCGGGTACGAGCAGTACTTC
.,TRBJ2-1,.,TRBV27,CASSSPTYRGGHNEQFF,TGTGCCAGCAGTTCCCCGACCTACAGGGGAGGACACAATGAGCAGTTCTTC
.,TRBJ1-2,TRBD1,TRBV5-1,CASSGLGQRSNYGYTF,TGCGCCAGCAGCGGACTGGGACAGAGATCTAACTATGGCTACACCTTC
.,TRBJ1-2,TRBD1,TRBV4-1,CASSQVIRGTDRAYGYTF,TGCGCCAGCAGCCAAGTCATAAGGGGAACCGACAGGGCCTATGGCTACACCTTC
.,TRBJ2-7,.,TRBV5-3,CATQGGAGYEQYF,TGTGCAACCCAAGGGGGGGCTGGCTACGAGCAGTACTTC
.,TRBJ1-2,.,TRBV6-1,CASSEASRLYGYTF,TGTGCCAGCAGTGAAGCCTCGAGACTCTATGGCTACACCTTC
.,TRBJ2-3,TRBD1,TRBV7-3,CASSPDRGKTDTQYF,TGTGCCAGCAGCCCGGACAGGGGGAAAACAGATACGCAGTATTTT
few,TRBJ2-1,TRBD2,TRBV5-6,CASSFSGLAGYEQFF,TGTGCCAGCAGCTTTTCGGGACTAGCGGGATATGAGCAGTTCTTC
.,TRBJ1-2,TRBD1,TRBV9,CASSVDGDRGFGYTF,TGTGCCAGCAGCGTAGATGGGGACAGGGGTTTTGGCTACACCTTC
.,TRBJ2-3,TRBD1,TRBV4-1,CASSGPGQSTDTQYF,TGCGCCAGCAGCGGTCCGGGACAGAGCACAGATACGCAGTATTTT
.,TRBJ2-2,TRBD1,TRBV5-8,CASSNRDRDRELFF,TGTGCCAGCAGCAACCGGGACAGGGACCGGGAGCTGTTTTTT
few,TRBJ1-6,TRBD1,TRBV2,CASSAGQGFAPLHF,TGTGCCAGCAGTGCGGGACAGGGATTTGCACCCCTCCACTTT
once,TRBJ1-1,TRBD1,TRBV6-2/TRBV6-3,CASSYIGDRSNEASF,TGTGCCAGCAGTTACATCGGGGACAGGTCTAATGAAGCTTCCTTT
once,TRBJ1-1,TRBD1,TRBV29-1,CSVERQGKVTEAFF,TGCAGCGTTGAAAGACAGGGTAAGGTCACTGAAGCTTTCTTT
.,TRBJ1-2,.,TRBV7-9,CASSVEDYGYTF,TGTGCCAGCAGCGTCGAGGACTATGGCTACACCTTC
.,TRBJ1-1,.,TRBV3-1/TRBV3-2,CASSQVSVGSTEAFF,TGTGCCAGCAGCCAAGTTTCGGTGGGGAGCACTGAAGCTTTCTTT
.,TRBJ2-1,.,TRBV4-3,CASSQDDNRGIYNEQFF,TGCGCCAGCAGCCAAGATGACAACCGGGGGATCTACAATGAGCAGTTCTTC
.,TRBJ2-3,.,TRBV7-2,CASSSDWSGTDTQYF,TGTGCCAGCAGCTCGGATTGGAGTGGCACAGATACGCAGTATTTT
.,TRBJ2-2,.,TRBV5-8,CASRQVRTGELFF,TGTGCCAGCAGACAGGTTCGCACCGGGGAGCTGTTTTTT
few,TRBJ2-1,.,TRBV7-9,CASSFPPNNEQFF,TGTGCCAGCAGCTTCCCCCCTAACAATGAGCAGTTCTTC
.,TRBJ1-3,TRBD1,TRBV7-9,CASAGRDRVRTGNTIYF,TGTGCCAGCGCGGGGCGGGACAGGGTTCGAACTGGAAACACCATATATTTT
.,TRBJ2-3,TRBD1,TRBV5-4,CASSARTGSGTDTQYF,TGTGCCAGCAGCGCTAGGACAGGGAGTGGCACAGATACGCAGTATTTT
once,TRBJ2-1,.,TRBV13,CASSLRSRGNEQFF,TGTGCCAGCAGCTTAAGGTCCAGGGGCAATGAGCAGTTCTTC
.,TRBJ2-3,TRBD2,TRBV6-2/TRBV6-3,CASSYSGRGGTDTQYF,TGTGCCAGCAGTTACTCCGGGCGGGGGGGCACAGATACGCAGTATTTT
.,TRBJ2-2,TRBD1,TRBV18,CASSPGTGGSGELFF,TGTGCCAGCTCCCCCGGGACAGGGGGCTCCGGGGAGCTGTTTTTT
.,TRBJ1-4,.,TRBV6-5,CASSSGLPGNEKLFF,TGTGCCAGCAGTTCGGGACTACCGGGGAATGAAAAACTGTTTTTT
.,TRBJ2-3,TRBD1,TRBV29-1,CSVEPRAADRAGRGSTDTQYF,TGCAGCGTTGAACCGCGGGCTGCGGACAGGGCTGGTCGGGGGAGCACAGATACGCAGTATTTT
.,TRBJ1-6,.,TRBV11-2,CASGDGVYNSPLHF,TGTGCCAGCGGAGACGGCGTGTATAATTCACCCCTCCACTTT
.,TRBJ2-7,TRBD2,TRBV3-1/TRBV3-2,CASSQDWSGEGEQYF,TGTGCCAGCAGCCAAGATTGGTCCGGGGAGGGTGAGCAGTACTTC
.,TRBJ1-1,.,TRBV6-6,CASSYSGRPGAFF,TGTGCCAGCAGTTACTCCGGTAGACCGGGTGCTTTCTTT
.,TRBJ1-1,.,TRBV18,CASSRGMNTEAFF,TGTGCCAGCTCACGCGGCATGAACACTGAAGCTTTCTTT
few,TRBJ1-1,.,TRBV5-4,CASSRPGALNTEAFF,TGTGCCAGCAGCCGACCAGGGGCCCTGAACACTGAAGCTTTCTTT
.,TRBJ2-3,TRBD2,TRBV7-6,CASSPLAGGPDTQYF,TGTGCCAGCAGTCCACTAGCGGGGGGGCCGGATACGCAGTATTTT
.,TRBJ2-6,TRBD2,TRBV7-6,CASSSRGGGGANVLTF,TGTGCCAGCAGCTCCCGGGGGGGAGGAGGGGCCAACGTCCTGACTTTC
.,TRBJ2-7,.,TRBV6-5,CASRADSPPYEQYF,TGTGCCAGCAGGGCAGACTCCCCACCCTACGAGCAGTACTTC
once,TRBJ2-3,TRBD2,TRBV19,CASSMGEAGADTQYF,TGTGCCAGTAGTATGGGGGAAGCGGGAGCTGATACGCAGTATTTT
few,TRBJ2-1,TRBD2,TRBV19,CASSTPVGTSPNEQFF,TGTGCCAGTAGTACCCCTGTCGGGACTAGTCCGAATGAGCAGTTCTTC
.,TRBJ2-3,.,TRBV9,CASSVGKTSFSTDTQYF,TGTGCCAGCAGCGTAGGGAAGACTAGTTTTAGCACAGATACGCAGTATTTT